A single sample gave rise to the 9 T cell receptor beta chains below, sequenced in a study of blood T cell repertoires in COVID-19. Profiling relied on immunoSEQ multiplex PCR, and the TCRdb table lists in-frame clones only, not all of them. Found here are approximately 59,000 clones, about 81% of them singletons; the top ten hold less than 20%. The sample taken for sequencing was peripheral blood. All receptors come from a man older than 75 with acute or convalescent COVID-19.

V gene TRBV7-2 combines with J gene TRBJ2-1, with TRBD2 identical over 13 bases. Germline CDR1 reads SGHTA; CDR2 reads FQGNSA. V gave up 5 bases and J gave up 7 bases; unmatched junction bases: 8. There are 16 residues in the CDR3. CDR3 sequence: CASSLGWTSGGNEQFF. In DNA, the CDR3 is TGTGCCAGCAGCCTCGGCTGGACTAGCGGGGGTAATGAGCAGTTCTTC.

J is TRBJ2-7 and V is TRBV9; 8 nucleotides align to TRBD1. This CDR3 has 14 residues. The germline V gene has CDR1 SGDLS and CDR2 YYNGEE. V shed 3 bases, J shed 3 bases, and the junction held 5 bases outside the gene matches. The CDR3 DNA reads TGTGCCAGCAGCGCGTCCACAGGGGGCTACGAGCAGTACTTC. Residues: CASSASTGGYEQYF.

This chain connects TRBV3-1 (or the pseudogene TRBV3-2) to TRBJ2-6, with 7 bases lining up with TRBD1. The CDR3 extends over 17 amino acids. V shed 5 bases, J shed 0 bases, and the junction held 7 bases outside the gene matches. Germline V CDR1 and CDR2: LGHDT, YNNKEL (reference sequence). CDR3 DNA sequence: TGTGCCAGCAGCTTCAGAACAGGGGACTCTGGGGCCAACGTCCTGACTTTC. This codes for CASSFRTGDSGANVLTF.

The CDR3 nucleotides are TGTGCCAGCGGGGCGGAGGGAGCCTACAATGAGCAGTTCTTC. It is translated as CASGAEGAYNEQFF. V usage is TRBV7-3 and J usage is TRBJ2-1, with D perhaps matching TRBD2 (6 bases). Germline lookup yields CDR1 SGHTA and CDR2 FQGTGA. This CDR3 comprises 14 residues. With 8 bases removed from V and 2 bases from J, the gap between germline ends came to 13 bases. Together with reference TRBV7-3 and TRBJ2-1, the CDR3 gives the full variable domain: GAGVSQTPSNKVTEKGKYVELRCDPISGHTALYWYRQSLGQGPEFLIYFQGTGAADDSGLPNDRFFAVRPEGSVSTLKIQRTERGDSAVYLCASGAEGAYNEQFFGPGTRLTVL.

A note on this clone: The sample carries other DNA sequences with the same CDR3. The V gene is TRBV28, the J gene TRBJ2-7; no definite D call. The germline V gene encodes CDR1 MDHEN and CDR2 SYDVKM. The CDR3 spans 14 residues. Trimming took 1 base from V and 1 from J, leaving 8 bases between them. CDR3 nucleotide sequence: TGTGCCAGCAGTTTATCTGGCAGTTCCTACGAGCAGTACTTC. Its translation is CASSLSGSSYEQYF. Full variable domain (outside the CDR3, taken from reference TRBV28 and TRBJ2-7): DVKVTQSSRYLVKRTGEKVFLECVQDMDHENMFWYRQDPGLGLRLIYFSYDVKMKEKGDIPEGYSVSREKKERFSLILESASTNQTSMYLCASSLSGSSYEQYFGPGTRLTVT.

This clone was seen just once. This chain uses TRBV24-1 with TRBJ1-1; TRBD1 agrees at 7 bases. CDR3 length equals 16 residues. Germline V gene sequence: CDR1 KGHDR, CDR2 SFDVKD. With 3 bases clipped from V and 6 bases from J, the junction kept 12 bases outside the gene matches. The CDR3 protein is CATSDESPGGRAEAFF. CDR3 bases: TGTGCCACCAGTGATGAGTCGCCAGGGGGTAGGGCTGAAGCTTTCTTT.

This chain uses TRBV6-6 with TRBJ1-2, with TRBD1 matching 8 bases. Trimming at V came to 4 bases and at J to 7 bases, leaving 5 bases not matched to a gene. CDR1 is MNHNY and CDR2 is SVGAGI in the germline V gene (reference sequence). The CDR3 is 13 amino acids. The CDR3 DNA reads as TGTGCCAGCAGTTTGACAGGGGAAGTTGGCTACACCTTC. Residues: CASSLTGEVGYTF.

J is TRBJ2-6 and V is TRBV25-1; D gene unclear. This CDR3 spans 15 amino acids. Per germline, CDR1 MGHDK and CDR2 SYGVNS. V was shortened by 2 bases and J by 0 bases, with 5 bases between the two germline ends. The CDR3 DNA reads TGTGCCAGCAGTGAAACTGGCTCTGGGGCCAACGTCCTGACTTTC. Translated: CASSETGSGANVLTF.

The chain links TRBV7-2 to TRBJ1-1, with 8 bases lining up with TRBD1. The ends lost 2 bases at V and 4 bases at J; junction bases unmatched: 6. The CDR3 covers 15 residues. CDR1 is SGHTA, CDR2 FQGNSA, per germline. CDR3 in DNA: TGTGCCAGCAGCTTATTGTGGACAGGGACCACTGAAGCTTTCTTT. As protein: CASSLLWTGTTEAFF.